Below are 2 T cell receptor beta chains sequenced from a single sample in a study of Tregs in tolerant kidney transplant recipients. Measured with immunoSEQ multiplex PCR; TCRdb has only the in-frame clones, and not every one. The sample carries over 60,000 clones, 98% recorded once. The specimen comprised CD4+ T cells from blood, sampled before the transplant. All receptors derive from a human donor who received a combined kidney and bone marrow transplant.

The chain employs TRBV7-9 and TRBJ2-3, with a weak D call TRBD1 (6 bases). The germline V gene encodes CDR1 SEHNR and CDR2 FQNEAQ (reference sequence). The CDR3 sequence is 15 residues long. V shed 3 bases and J shed 3 bases, with 13 bases lying between them. Here the CDR3 reads CASSFGSQGTDTQYF. CDR3 sequence (DNA): TGTGCCAGCAGCTTTGGGTCGCAGGGGACAGATACGCAGTATTTT.

The chain couples TRBV19 to TRBJ1-2; TRBD1 matches at 7 bases. The germline CDR1 and CDR2 sequences are LNHDA and SQIVND (reference sequence). Losses at the gene ends were 3 bases for V and 4 bases for J; bases not matched to a gene: 5. There are 14 residues in the CDR3. In nucleotides, the CDR3 is TGTGCCAGTAGTATTGGGCAGGGGGGCTATGGCTACACCTTC. This gives the protein CASSIGQGGYGYTF.